One and the same sample provided the 25 T cell receptor beta chains below, sequenced in a study of T cell clones after liver transplantation. TCRdb keeps only in-frame clones here, not all; method: immunoSEQ multiplex PCR. The table records 45,000 to 60,000 clones, under 85% of them present only once. The material sequenced was CD4+ T cells from blood, taken at the 22-month timepoint. Receptors originate from a human patient who received a liver transplant. Some T cells could come from the graft donor.

The V gene is TRBV7-9, the J gene TRBJ2-5; 7 nucleotides agree with TRBD2. V shed 5 bases and J 3 bases; nucleotides not matched to a gene: 6. The CDR3 loop spans 14 amino acids. The germline gives CDR1 SEHNR, CDR2 FQNEAQ (reference sequence). The DNA for the CDR3 is TGTGCCAGCAGCGCGATCAGCGGGGAAGAGACCCAGTACTTC. It is translated as CASSAISGEETQYF.

The rearrangement links TRBV6-5 to TRBJ2-7, with 7 bases identical to TRBD1. Trimming at V came to 5 bases and at J to 3 bases, leaving 7 bases not matched to a gene. This CDR3 contains 14 residues. Germline-derived CDR1 and CDR2 are MNHEY and SVGAGI. The CDR3 DNA follows: TGTGCCAGCAGTGCGGACAGGATTGGCTACGAGCAGTACTTC. Residues: CASSADRIGYEQYF.

The chain links TRBV29-1 to TRBJ1-1; D gene uncertain. V was cut by 2 bases and J by 1 base, with 8 bases left in between. CDR3 length: 13 residues. Germline assignment: CDR1 SQVTM and CDR2 ANQGSEA. The CDR3, as DNA: TGCAGCGTTGAACTCACACGGAACACTGAAGCTTTCTTT. This encodes CSVELTRNTEAFF. Combining the CDR3 with reference TRBV29-1 and TRBJ1-1 gives the whole variable domain SAVISQKPSRDICQRGTSLTIQCQVDSQVTMMFWYRQQPGQSLTLIATANQGSEATYESGFVIDKFPISRPNLTFSTLTVSNMSPEDSSIYLCSVELTRNTEAFFGQGTRLTVV.

The chain recombines TRBV11-3 with TRBJ2-7; TRBD2 agrees at 10 bases. Per germline, CDR1 SGHNT and CDR2 YENEEA. The CDR3 loop spans 18 amino acids. The trim removed 5 bases at V and 6 bases at J, leaving 19 bases unmatched. The CDR3 spells CASSPGKQRGGPASEQYF. CDR3 nucleotide sequence: TGTGCCAGCAGCCCAGGTAAACAGCGGGGGGGGCCGGCATCCGAGCAGTACTTC. The full variable domain, its missing parts supplied by reference TRBV11-3 and TRBJ2-7, is EAGVVQSPRYKIIEKKQPVAFWCNPISGHNTLYWYLQNLGQGPELLIRYENEEAVDDSQLPKDRFSAERLKGVDSTLKIQPAELGDSAVYLCASSPGKQRGGPASEQYFGPGTRLTVT.

The chain combines TRBV27 with TRBJ1-1; D gene uncertain. Germline loops: CDR1 MNHEY, CDR2 SMNVEV (reference sequence). The CDR3 spans 15 residues. Trimming shortened V by 4 bases and J by 0 bases, and 12 bases separated the two germline ends. CDR3 protein: CASSSFDAMNTEAFF. CDR3 DNA: TGTGCCAGCAGTTCGTTTGACGCGATGAACACTGAAGCTTTCTTT.

The gene calls are TRBV6-5 and TRBJ1-1; D is possibly TRBD1 (6 bases). V lost 6 bases, J lost 2 bases, and 10 bases lay in between. The CDR3 spans 13 residues. Germline V CDR1 and CDR2: MNHEY, SVGAGI. In DNA form, the CDR3 reads TGTGCCAGCAGCCAGGGGCTCAACACTGAAGCTTTCTTT. As protein: CASSQGLNTEAFF.

The chain recombines TRBV4-2 with TRBJ2-3; TRBD2 might be the D (5 bases). The CDR3 covers 16 residues. Trimming left V 4 bases short and J 4 bases short, with 18 bases between. Germline CDR1 reads LGHNA; CDR2 reads YNFKEQ. CDR3 residues: CASSPSRGSSPDTQYF. The CDR3 nucleotides are TGTGCCAGCAGCCCCTCCCGGGGAAGCTCCCCAGATACGCAGTATTTT.

This chain uses TRBV7-9 with TRBJ1-4; D gene ambiguous. The germline CDR1 and CDR2 sequences are SEHNR and FQNEAQ (reference sequence). The CDR3 runs to 16 residues. The V and J ends lost 2 bases and 3 bases respectively, with 13 bases between them. This chain's CDR3 is CASSLSSASANEKLFF. CDR3 nucleotide sequence: TGTGCCAGCAGCTTAAGTTCGGCCTCTGCTAATGAAAAACTGTTTTTT.

This clone was detected only a few times. The V call is TRBV6-1, the J call TRBJ1-5, with D perhaps matching TRBD1 (5 bases). The germline CDR1 and CDR2 sequences are MNHNS and SASEGT. The CDR3 has 14 amino acids. V dropped 2 bases and J dropped 2 bases, with 7 bases sitting between them. CDR3 sequence reads: CASSELQGNQPQHF. CDR3 nucleotide sequence: TGTGCCAGCAGTGAACTACAGGGCAATCAGCCCCAGCATTTT.

V usage is TRBV25-1 and J usage is TRBJ1-4; the D gene is possibly TRBD1 (6 bases). This CDR3 comprises 13 residues. Germline CDR1 reads MGHDK; CDR2 reads SYGVNS. V dropped 6 bases and J dropped 6 bases, with 11 bases sitting between them. DNA of the CDR3: TGTGCCAGCAGACAGGGCGCGGATGAAAAACTGTTTTTT. Amino acid sequence: CASRQGADEKLFF. Full variable domain (outside the CDR3, taken from reference TRBV25-1 and TRBJ1-4): EADIYQTPRYLVIGTGKKITLECSQTMGHDKMYWYQQDPGMELHLIHYSYGVNSTEKGDLSSESTVSRIRTEHFPLTLESARPSHTSQYLCASRQGADEKLFFGSGTQLSVL.

This clone has more than one count but fewer than ten. The CDR3 nucleotides are TGTGCCAGCAGCCCCACGGGGGATATGTCCACAGATACGCAGTATTTT. Its protein product is CASSPTGDMSTDTQYF. V gene TRBV5-4 combines with J gene TRBJ2-3, with D possibly TRBD2 on 6 matching bases. V lost 4 bases and J 2 bases, leaving 17 bases between the germline ends. Germline V lookup: CDR1 SGHNT, CDR2 YYREEE (reference sequence). This CDR3 has 16 residues.

This clone was counted a single time. This chain connects TRBV19 to TRBJ1-6, with D maybe TRBD1 (6 bases). V lost 6 bases, J lost 7 bases, and 16 bases lay in between. The CDR3 has 15 amino acids. Germline CDR1 is LNHDA and CDR2 is SQIVND (reference sequence). Written as DNA, the CDR3 is TGTGCCAGTAGATCACCGGGGGCGGGCAATTCACCCCTCCACTTT. Encoded protein: CASRSPGAGNSPLHF.

The chain has TRBV28 and TRBJ2-3; 10 positions agree with TRBD2. The CDR3 is 15 residues long. The V gene end was trimmed by 6 bases and the J gene end by 8 bases; junction bases not matched to a gene: 11. From germline, CDR1 is MDHEN and CDR2 SYDVKM. The CDR3 bases are TGTGCCAGCAGGGTTACTAGCGGGGAAACGAGTACGCAGTATTTT. Translating it yields CASRVTSGETSTQYF.

In its sample, this clone was seen a few times. The chain has TRBV10-3 and TRBJ2-3; weak D call: TRBD2 (5 bases). This CDR3 is built from 14 residues. Trimming pared 3 bases from V and 2 bases from J, leaving 9 bases between. Germline CDR1 reads ENHRY; CDR2 reads SYGVKD. CDR3 sequence reads: CAISDRGPTDTQYF. Written as DNA, the CDR3 is TGTGCCATCAGTGACCGGGGTCCCACAGATACGCAGTATTTT.

This clone was picked up a small number of times. The chain has TRBV30 and TRBJ1-6; TRBD1 is a possible D gene (6 bases). There are 12 residues in the CDR3. V was trimmed by 8 bases and J by 18 bases, leaving 23 bases between them. Germline loops: CDR1 GTSNPN, CDR2 SVGIG (reference sequence). DNA of the CDR3: TGTGCCACATTAGTCCGAGGGACATGGGACCACTTT. It is translated as CATLVRGTWDHF.

The chain carries TRBV5-4 and TRBJ1-4; 7 nucleotides line up with TRBD1. Looked up from germline, CDR1 is SGHNT and CDR2 is YYREEE (reference sequence). The CDR3 has 14 amino acids. J lost 5 bases, V lost 6 bases, and 7 bases had no gene match. In DNA form, the CDR3 reads TGTGCCAGCACCTCGACAGGGTCGAATGAAAAACTGTTTTTT. Translating gives CASTSTGSNEKLFF.

There are a few counts of this clone. The chain's CDR3 is CASQGYGELFF. CDR3 nucleotides: TGTGCCAGTCAGGGATACGGGGAGCTGTTTTTT. The chain joins TRBV14 to TRBJ2-2, with D possibly TRBD1 on 5 matching bases. The CDR3 totals 11 residues. V was shortened by 9 bases and J by 7 bases, with 9 bases between the two germline ends. CDR1 is SGHDN and CDR2 is FVKESK in the germline V gene.

This clone was observed a few times. The V call is TRBV4-1, the J call TRBJ2-1, with TRBD2 matching 15 bases. The length of the CDR3 is 19 residues. V was pared by 2 bases and J by 5 bases, with 10 bases of the junction left unmatched. Looked up from germline, CDR1 is MGHRA and CDR2 is YSYEKL. This CDR3 is CASSQLGLAGGPRDNEQFF. Here the CDR3 DNA reads TGCGCCAGCAGCCAACTCGGACTAGCGGGGGGGCCTCGGGACAATGAGCAGTTCTTC.

The chain carries TRBV10-1 and TRBJ1-5; no clear D. This CDR3 contains 16 residues. Between the trimmed V and J ends, which lost 0 bases and 2 bases, there was a span of 11 bases. Germline assignment: CDR1 WNHNN and CDR2 SYGVQD (reference sequence). Here the CDR3 DNA reads TGCGCCAGCAGTGAGTCGCCCCAGATAGGCAATCAGCCCCAGCATTTT. Protein: CASSESPQIGNQPQHF.

The DNA of the CDR3 is TGTGCCAGCAGTATAGAAGGGGAGAGTGGCGGCTACACCTTC. Its translation is CASSIEGESGGYTF. This chain links TRBV6-1 with TRBJ1-2; D possibly corresponds to TRBD1 (5 bases). CDR1 is MNHNS and CDR2 is SASEGT in the germline V gene. V lost 5 bases, J lost 8 bases, and 18 bases lay in between. The CDR3 sequence is 14 residues long.

V usage is TRBV30 and J usage is TRBJ1-1; tentative D call: TRBD1 (5 bases). Germline V CDR1 and CDR2: GTSNPN, SVGIG (reference sequence). V was cut by 2 bases and J by 5 bases, with 15 bases left in between. The CDR3 covers 14 residues. For the CDR3, the DNA is TGTGCCTGGAGTTTACCCGGGACGGATACTGAAGCTTTCTTT. It is translated as CAWSLPGTDTEAFF.

This clone was seen more than once but under ten times. V and J are TRBV28 and TRBJ2-7; 9 bases match TRBD1. The CDR3 is 16 residues long. V lost 5 bases to trimming and J lost 0 bases; unmatched junction nucleotides: 8. In germline, CDR1 is MDHEN, CDR2 SYDVKM. In nucleotides, the CDR3 is TGTGCCAGCAGTCCGTCCGGGACAGGGAACTCCTACGAGCAGTACTTC. It specifies CASSPSGTGNSYEQYF.

The chain has TRBV6-6 and TRBJ1-1; D possibly corresponds to TRBD1 (6 bases). With 8 bases removed from V and 1 base from J, the gap between germline ends came to 17 bases. The CDR3 is made up of 15 amino acids. Germline loops: CDR1 MNHNY, CDR2 SVGAGI (reference sequence). Here the CDR3 DNA reads TGTGCCAGCCAGCCGGGGGGCGGGGGGAACACTGAAGCTTTCTTT. This gives the protein CASQPGGGGNTEAFF.

J is TRBJ2-7 and V is TRBV18; no reliable D call. CDR1 and CDR2 from the germline V gene are KGHSH and LQKENI. There are 13 residues in the CDR3. Trimming cost V 0 bases and J 2 bases, with 5 bases left between them. The CDR3 sequence: CASSPPQAYEQYF. In nucleotides, the CDR3 is TGTGCCAGCTCACCACCCCAGGCCTACGAGCAGTACTTC.

J is TRBJ2-7 and V is TRBV6-5, with a possible D match to TRBD1 (6 bases). From germline, CDR1 is MNHEY and CDR2 SVGAGI. The CDR3 covers 13 residues. Trimming pared 5 bases from V and 1 base from J, leaving 9 bases between. CDR3 coding DNA: TGTGCCAGCAGTGACGGACAGTCCTACGAGCAGTACTTC. This sequence encodes CASSDGQSYEQYF.